The clone carrying this T cell receptor beta chain was counted between two and nine times. The CDR3 regions of TCR beta were amplified from RNA transcripts. With the HTBI primer set, the TCR CDR3 went through a first round of RT-PCR. TCRdb ran MiXCR on the multiplex PCR reads and lists one entry per CDR3 protein. This sample has about 300,000 distinct CDR3 sequences, with around 19% found just once. The sample comes from a study of T cells in Graves' hyperthyroidism and ophthalmopathy. The ends lost 5 bases at V and 7 bases at J; junction bases unmatched: 13. The CDR3 contains 16 residues. CDR1 SGHAT and CDR2 FQNNGV come from the germline V gene.

This chain links TRBV11-2 with TRBJ2-1; TRBD1 matches at 8 bases. Material: blood. The TCR sequence derives from a man between 45 and 60 years old with Graves' ophthalmopathy. DNA of the CDR3: TGTGCCAGCAGCCTTAGGAGACAGGGGTTCGTGAATGAGCAGTTCTTC. Protein product: CASSLRRQGFVNEQFF.